The 22 T cell receptor beta chains reported below all come from one sample, sequenced in a study of shared clonotypes between healthy human individuals. The method was immunoSEQ multiplex PCR; TCRdb's version includes in-frame clones alone and lacks a portion of them. This table has around 330,000 clones, around 74% appearing once. The sample was memory CD4+ T cells sorted from blood. Subset indicated: CD45RA-negative fraction. The receptors come from a man aged 25 to 45 in good health.

This chain joins TRBV5-4 and TRBJ2-5; D gene ambiguous. The CDR3 totals 15 residues. The ends were cut back, 0 bases at V and 5 bases at J, with 14 bases in the middle. CDR1 and CDR2 from the germline V gene are SGHNT and YYREEE (reference sequence). The CDR3 nucleotides are TGTGCCAGCAGCTTGGACCAGGAAAGGACGGAGACCCAGTACTTC. Translating gives CASSLDQERTETQYF.

This clone has just one count. V usage is TRBV19 and J usage is TRBJ2-5; 9 nucleotides agree with TRBD2. The ends lost 3 bases at V and 4 bases at J; junction bases unmatched: 12. CDR1 LNHDA and CDR2 SQIVND come from the germline V gene (reference sequence). This CDR3 has 17 residues. The CDR3 reads CASSIIPSGNVRETQYF. CDR3 nucleotides: TGTGCCAGTAGTATCATCCCTAGCGGGAACGTTAGAGAGACCCAGTACTTC.

V usage is TRBV5-1 and J usage is TRBJ2-5, with D perhaps matching TRBD2 (5 bases). Germline V lookup: CDR1 SGHRS, CDR2 YFSETQ. The CDR3 contains 15 residues. V lost 7 bases and J 2 bases, leaving 18 bases between the germline ends. As DNA, the CDR3 is TGCGCCAGCTCTCAAAACCCCGGGATACAAGAGACCCAGTACTTC. It specifies CASSQNPGIQETQYF.

The genes are TRBV7-7 and TRBJ2-5, with a possible D match to TRBD2 (7 bases). CDR1 is SSHAT and CDR2 is FNYEAQ in the germline V gene (reference sequence). The V and J ends lost 7 bases and 5 bases respectively, with 17 bases between them. The CDR3 is made up of 14 amino acids. CDR3 sequence reads: CASTPAGARETQYF. The CDR3 DNA follows: TGTGCCAGCACCCCCGCGGGGGCACGGGAGACCCAGTACTTC. Supplemented by reference TRBV7-7 and TRBJ2-5, the full variable domain reads GAGVSQSPRYKVTKRGQDVTLRCDPISSHATLYWYQQALGQGPEFLTYFNYEAQPDKSGLPSDRFSAERPEGSISTLTIQRTEQRDSAMYRCASTPAGARETQYFGPGTRLLVL.

In the case of this clone: The same CDR3 also results from other DNA sequences found in this sample. The chain links TRBV5-1 to TRBJ2-7; TRBD2 aligns across 8 bases. V lost 0 bases, J lost 0 bases, and 11 bases stayed unmatched. The germline gives CDR1 SGHRS, CDR2 YFSETQ. The length of the CDR3 is 18 residues. CDR3 coding DNA: TGCGCCAGCAGCTTGGAAACTAGCGGCGCCCGCAGCTCCTACGAGCAGTACTTC. Amino acids: CASSLETSGARSSYEQYF.

V usage is TRBV4-3 and J usage is TRBJ1-2, with TRBD1 identical over 8 bases. The V gene end was trimmed by 1 base and the J gene end by 4 bases; junction bases not matched to a gene: 5. The CDR3 has 15 amino acids. Per germline, CDR1 LGHNA and CDR2 YSLEER. Here the CDR3 DNA reads TGCGCCAGCAGCCAAGCTGACAGGGGAGTCTATGGCTACACCTTC. Protein sequence: CASSQADRGVYGYTF.

In this sample, this clone turned up a few times. V usage is TRBV11-2 and J usage is TRBJ1-2; TRBD1 might be the D (6 bases). V was pared by 3 bases and J by 8 bases, with 16 bases between. This CDR3 spans 14 amino acids. Germline CDR1 and CDR2: SGHAT and FQNNGV. The DNA for the CDR3 is TGTGCCAGCAGCTTTATCAGGGGTCCGCGAGGCTACACCTTC. This gives the protein CASSFIRGPRGYTF.

The V call is TRBV9, the J call TRBJ2-3; D tentatively reads TRBD1 or TRBD2 (5 bases each). The V end lost 3 bases, the J end lost 1 base, and 15 bases lay between the germline ends. The CDR3 loop spans 16 amino acids. CDR1 SGDLS and CDR2 YYNGEE come from the germline V gene. This CDR3 reads CASSGNRGGRTDTQYF. For the CDR3, the DNA is TGTGCCAGCAGCGGTAATCGGGGCGGCCGCACAGATACGCAGTATTTT. Supplemented by reference TRBV9 and TRBJ2-3, the full variable domain reads DSGVTQTPKHLITATGQRVTLRCSPRSGDLSVYWYQQSLDQGLQFLIQYYNGEERAKGNILERFSAQQFPDLHSELNLSSLELGDSALYFCASSGNRGGRTDTQYFGPGTRLTVL.

The table lists this clone with a few counts. The J gene is TRBJ2-7, the V gene TRBV10-2; TRBD1 matches 9 bases. The CDR3 has 16 amino acids. V was pared by 2 bases and J by 3 bases, with 8 bases of the junction left unmatched. From germline, CDR1 is WSHSY and CDR2 SAAADI. As DNA, the CDR3 is TGCGCCAGCAGTGAGCCTGGACAGGGGTCGAACTACGAGCAGTACTTC. This gives the protein CASSEPGQGSNYEQYF.

The table lists this clone with many counts. The chain joins TRBV6-5 to TRBJ1-2; weak D call: TRBD1 (5 bases). V gave up 5 bases and J gave up 3 bases, with 13 bases separating them. Germline V gene lookup returns CDR1 MNHEY and CDR2 SVGAGI. The CDR3 runs 14 residues. CDR3 loop: CASSPNLGDYGYTF. DNA of the CDR3: TGTGCCAGCAGTCCCAATTTGGGGGACTATGGCTACACCTTC.

The rearrangement links TRBV7-9 to TRBJ2-7; D gene unclear. Trimming cost V 5 bases and J 3 bases, with 14 bases left between them. This CDR3 region has 14 residues. The V gene's germline CDR1 is SEHNR and CDR2 FQNEAQ (reference sequence). The CDR3 bases are TGTGCCAGCAGCAGGCTGACGGGTAGCTACGAGCAGTACTTC. Its translation is CASSRLTGSYEQYF.

The chain carries TRBV18 and TRBJ2-3, with D possibly matching TRBD1 (5 bases). The length of the CDR3 is 13 residues. V was shortened by 5 bases and J by 4 bases, with 10 bases between the two germline ends. Germline CDR1 reads KGHSH; CDR2 reads LQKENI. The CDR3 region is CASSTGIADTQYF. The CDR3 DNA reads as TGTGCCAGCTCAACAGGAATAGCAGATACGCAGTATTTT.

The V gene is TRBV4-2, the J gene TRBJ2-1; no reliable D call. Germline CDR1 and CDR2: LGHNA and YNFKEQ. This CDR3 is built from 14 residues. The V gene lost 1 base and the J gene lost 5 bases, with 9 bases spanning the gap. The CDR3 sequence: CASSQVGINNEQFF. In DNA, the CDR3 is TGTGCCAGCAGCCAAGTAGGTATTAACAATGAGCAGTTCTTC.

The gene calls are TRBV30 and TRBJ2-1; 7 positions match TRBD1. V lost 4 bases and J lost 1; bases outside the gene matches: 7. The CDR3 covers 15 residues. Germline V gene lookup returns CDR1 GTSNPN and CDR2 SVGIG (reference sequence). In nucleotides, the CDR3 is TGTGCCTGGACTCTACAGGGGCCTTCCTACAATGAGCAGTTCTTC. It encodes CAWTLQGPSYNEQFF.

On this clone: A much larger clone differs by one base, so this may be a read error. Other nucleotide sequences in the sample specify the same CDR3. V gene TRBV5-6 combines with J gene TRBJ2-7; D unresolved. The V gene's germline CDR1 is SGHDT and CDR2 YYEEEE. The CDR3 consists of 12 residues. V lost 4 bases and J 0 bases, leaving 5 bases between the germline ends. The CDR3: CASSQSSYEQYF. Here the CDR3 DNA reads TGTGCCAGCAGCCAGAGCTCCTACGAGCAGTACTTC.

The rearrangement joins TRBV28 to TRBJ1-1, with D tentatively TRBD1 (5 bases). V gave up 4 bases and J gave up 10 bases, with 19 bases separating them. Germline loops: CDR1 MDHEN, CDR2 SYDVKM. The CDR3 spans 14 residues. The CDR3 region has the DNA TGTGCCAGCAGTTCACAGAGTCAAATCGGGGGAGCTTTCTTT. It is translated as CASSSQSQIGGAFF.

Comments on this clone: A much larger clone differs by one base, so this may be a read error. V is TRBV7-8 and J is TRBJ1-1; no firm D call. V lost 1 base and J lost 1, with 4 bases in between. CDR1 is SGHVS and CDR2 is FQNEAQ in the germline V gene. This CDR3 contains 13 residues. The CDR3 DNA sequence: TGTGCCAGCAGCTTAGTAGGGAACACTGAAGCTTTCTTT. This sequence encodes CASSLVGNTEAFF.

This clone was detected only once. The chain links TRBV11-1 to TRBJ2-6; 14 nucleotides line up with TRBD2. Germline V gene data show CDR1 as SGHAT and CDR2 as FQDESV (reference sequence). The J segment lost 2 bases and the V segment lost 4 bases, leaving 7 bases of the junction unmatched. The CDR3 covers 19 residues. In DNA form, the CDR3 reads TGTGCCAGCAGCTCAAGGACTAGCGGGAGGAAGGCTGGGGCCAACGTCCTGACTTTC. Its protein product is CASSSRTSGRKAGANVLTF.

The gene calls are TRBV11-1 and TRBJ2-7; no firm D call. CDR1 and CDR2 from the germline V gene are SGHAT and FQDESV (reference sequence). V was pared by 3 bases and J by 0 bases, with 12 bases between. This CDR3 spans 15 amino acids. The CDR3 sequence is CASSFGQVRSYEQYF. CDR3 sequence (DNA): TGTGCCAGCAGCTTTGGGCAGGTACGCTCCTACGAGCAGTACTTC.

As regards this clone: The same CDR3 can be traced to other DNA sequences in this sample. The chain joins TRBV7-9 to TRBJ2-2, with D tentatively TRBD1 (6 bases). Trimming shortened V by 3 bases and J by 1 base, and 9 bases separated the two germline ends. The CDR3 loop spans 15 amino acids. Germline V gene lookup returns CDR1 SEHNR and CDR2 FQNEAQ (reference sequence). The CDR3 DNA reads TGTGCCAGCAGCTTGGGGGCTGGGAACACCGGGGAGCTGTTTTTT. It encodes CASSLGAGNTGELFF.

V gene TRBV25-1 combines with J gene TRBJ2-1; tentative D call: TRBD2 (6 bases). Germline V lookup: CDR1 MGHDK, CDR2 SYGVNS. This CDR3 has 16 amino acids. Trimming left V 3 bases short and J 5 bases short, with 17 bases between. DNA of the CDR3: TGTGCCAGCAGTGATGCGCAGTGGGGACTTAACAATGAGCAGTTCTTC. Translation gives CASSDAQWGLNNEQFF.

This clone was seen just once. The chain has TRBV7-8 and TRBJ2-5; the match to TRBD1 covers 7 bases. From germline, CDR1 is SGHVS and CDR2 FQNEAQ. CDR3 length: 15 residues. Germline trimming cut 4 bases from V and 3 bases from J; bases unmatched to any gene: 8. In nucleotides, the CDR3 is TGTGCCAGCAGCTCGACAGGGATTGTAAAAGAGACCCAGTACTTC. Translated, it gives CASSSTGIVKETQYF. Full variable domain (rest looked up from reference TRBV7-8 and TRBJ2-5): GAGVSQSPRYKVAKRGQDVALRCDPISGHVSLFWYQQALGQGPEFLTYFQNEAQLDKSGLPSDRFFAERPEGSVSTLKIQRTQQEDSAVYLCASSSTGIVKETQYFGPGTRLLVL.